The present entry profiles one T cell receptor (beta chain) with its context. The data were obtained in a study of blood T cell repertoires in COVID-19. Overall study: Samples came from the United States, Italy and Spain, spanning acute and convalescent COVID-19. Nucleic acid was either cDNA or gDNA, and it came from T cells, B-cell-depleted T cells, or PBMCs.

This CDR3 region has 16 residues. Germline lookup yields CDR1 SGHDT and CDR2 YYEEEE. The V gene lost 4 bases and the J gene lost 2 bases, with 15 bases spanning the gap. Original handling: Amplifying reference gene primers gave estimates of nucleated cell counts. Some clones are missing from TCRdb's copy, which holds only in-frame ones; the method was immunoSEQ multiplex PCR. From that table come the V and J calls and clone size; the DNA was used to work out D and trimming. The sample has more than 200,000 clones, about 88% seen once. Sequencing used peripheral blood. V is TRBV5-6 and J is TRBJ1-4; weak D call: TRBD1 (6 bases). This clonotype was obtained from a woman aged 40 to 55 who had recovered from COVID-19. CDR3 residues: CASSQMGAVTNEKLFF. CDR3 nucleotide sequence: TGTGCCAGCAGCCAAATGGGGGCAGTTACTAATGAAAAACTGTTTTTT.